The 29 T cell receptor beta chains reported below all come from one sample, sequenced in a study of identical twins' blood T cells. TCRdb reanalysed the 5' RACE reads using MiXCR and keeps one entry per CDR3 protein. This table holds 350,000 to 400,000 distinct CDR3 sequences, 25% to 35% found once. Specimen: PBMCs. These TCRs come from a woman between 18 and 50 years old in good health.

V is TRBV19 and J is TRBJ1-1; D call uncertain. The CDR3 totals 18 residues. CDR1 and CDR2 from the germline V gene are LNHDA and SQIVND (reference sequence). Trimming left V 0 bases short and J 0 bases short, with 17 bases between. CDR3 residues: CASSIDLTVEGLNTEAFF. CDR3 bases: TGTGCCAGTAGTATAGATCTAACAGTGGAAGGATTGAACACTGAAGCTTTCTTT.

This clonotype came up once. The rearrangement links TRBV5-6 to TRBJ2-1, with D perhaps matching TRBD1 or TRBD2 (5 bases each). Germline values: CDR1 SGHDT, CDR2 YYEEEE. This CDR3 spans 12 amino acids. The germline V and J ends were trimmed by 4 bases and 10 bases, with 12 bases remaining between them. CDR3 loop: CASSGGRREQFF. The CDR3 nucleotides are TGTGCCAGCAGCGGGGGACGTCGAGAGCAGTTCTTC.

This clonotype occurred a few times. The genes are TRBV5-1 and TRBJ1-1; unclear D gene. Trimming stripped 1 base from V and 3 bases from J, with 7 bases between. CDR1 is SGHRS and CDR2 is YFSETQ in the germline V gene. The CDR3 has 13 amino acids. DNA of the CDR3: TGCGCCAGCAGCTTGCTCGGGCACACTGAAGCTTTCTTT. This encodes CASSLLGHTEAFF.

The chain uses TRBV3-1 and TRBJ1-1; D not certain. Trimming shortened V by 0 bases and J by 6 bases, and 17 bases separated the two germline ends. This CDR3 is built from 16 residues. The germline gives CDR1 LGHDT, CDR2 YNNKEL (reference sequence). The CDR3 nucleotides are TGTGCCAGCAGCCAAGATAGGACGGGAAGGACCGCTGAAGCTTTCTTT. As protein: CASSQDRTGRTAEAFF.

This clonotype showed up many times. The chain combines TRBV7-2 with TRBJ1-1, with TRBD1 matching 8 bases. Germline V gene data show CDR1 as SGHTA and CDR2 as FQGNSA. Trimming took 5 bases from V and 1 from J; bases not matched to a gene: 6. The CDR3 loop spans 15 amino acids. The CDR3 region has the DNA TGTGCCAGCAGCACCCAGACAGGGGCGAACACTGAAGCTTTCTTT. Its translation is CASSTQTGANTEAFF.

The count of this clonotype is one. V gene TRBV5-1 combines with J gene TRBJ2-7; D ambiguous. CDR3 length: 16 residues. Trimming shortened V by 0 bases and J by 0 bases, and 13 bases separated the two germline ends. CDR1 SGHRS and CDR2 YFSETQ come from the germline V gene. The DNA for the CDR3 is TGCGCCAGCAGCTTGGGTGCTTTAAGGACCTCCTACGAGCAGTACTTC. This sequence encodes CASSLGALRTSYEQYF. The variable domain in full, with the rest retrieved from reference TRBV5-1 and TRBJ2-7, is KAGVTQTPRYLIKTRGQQVTLSCSPISGHRSVSWYQQTPGQGLQFLFEYFSETQRNKGNFPGRFSGRQFSNSRSEMNVSTLELGDSALYLCASSLGALRTSYEQYFGPGTRLTVT.

This clonotype appeared a single time. A junction boundary mismatches the germline segment, possibly from a read error. This chain joins TRBV20-1 and TRBJ1-6, with a possible D match to TRBD1 (5 bases). The CDR3 contains 13 residues. The germline gives CDR1 DFQATT, CDR2 SNEGSKA (reference sequence). The CDR3 DNA sequence: TGCAGTGCTGTTCAGGGTCCCAATTCACCCCTCTACTTT. It yields the protein CSAVQGPNSPLYF.

This clonotype has just a few counts. V and J are TRBV20-1 and TRBJ1-6, with TRBD1 as a possible D gene (5 bases). This CDR3 has 11 residues. Trimming shortened V by 5 bases and J by 14 bases, and 13 bases separated the two germline ends. The germline gives CDR1 DFQATT, CDR2 SNEGSKA (reference sequence). In DNA form, the CDR3 reads TGCAGTGCTGGGCAGGGAGGGACCCTCCACTTT. Its translation is CSAGQGGTLHF.

The chain recombines TRBV12-3 or TRBV12-4 with TRBJ2-1, with D perhaps TRBD1 (6 bases). Between the trimmed V and J ends, which lost 5 bases and 6 bases, there was a span of 17 bases. This CDR3 has 15 residues. The chain's CDR3 is CASSLTGIRVNEQFF. CDR3 bases: TGTGCCAGCAGTCTCACAGGGATTAGGGTCAATGAGCAGTTCTTC.

This clonotype appeared many times. The chain employs TRBV10-3 and TRBJ1-1; 7 bases agree with TRBD1. Germline CDR1 ENHRY, CDR2 SYGVKD. V dropped 4 bases and J dropped 11; count of bases not matched to a gene: 13. This CDR3 is 14 amino acids long. As DNA, the CDR3 is TGTGCCATCAGTGCACAGGGAGGGGGCGATTGGGCTTTCTTT. Translated, it gives CAISAQGGGDWAFF.

For the CDR3, the DNA is TGTGCCACCAGGATGGGTCAAGGTCAGCCCCAGCATTTT. This translates into CATRMGQGQPQHF. The chain couples TRBV24-1 to TRBJ1-5, with D hard to call. The CDR3 has 13 residues. The V end lost 7 bases, the J end lost 6 bases, and 12 bases lay between the germline ends. The germline V gene encodes CDR1 KGHDR and CDR2 SFDVKD.

Of note for this clonotype: It may be a read error: a sequence one base away is much more abundant. This chain uses TRBV13 with TRBJ1-1; possible D gene TRBD1, 5 bases. The CDR3 runs to 14 residues. Germline CDR1 reads PRHDT; CDR2 reads FYEKMQ (reference sequence). The CDR3 region is CASSLGDGDTEAFF. CDR3 DNA: TGTGCCAGCAGCCTAGGGGACGGGGACACTGAAGCTTTCTTT.

The V and J genes are TRBV10-3 and TRBJ2-5; D remains unclear. In germline, CDR1 is ENHRY, CDR2 SYGVKD. The ends were cut back, 1 base at V and 1 base at J, with 1 base in the middle. The CDR3 is made up of 12 amino acids. The CDR3 here is CAISEFQETQYF. CDR3 coding DNA: TGTGCCATCAGTGAGTTCCAAGAGACCCAGTACTTC.

The chain employs TRBV6-5 and TRBJ1-2; D uncertain. CDR3 length: 13 amino acids. From germline, CDR1 is MNHEY and CDR2 SVGAGI. Trimming took 7 bases from V and 2 from J, leaving 11 bases between them. The CDR3 DNA is TGTGCCAGCATGGCACGGGAGAACTATGGCTACACCTTC. Its translation is CASMARENYGYTF.

V usage is TRBV11-2 and J usage is TRBJ1-1; D call uncertain. The V end was cut by 5 bases, the J end by 7 bases, with 14 bases between. This CDR3 has 13 residues. Germline CDR1 is SGHAT and CDR2 is FQNNGV. This CDR3 is CASSPRESHEAFF. The CDR3 nucleotides read TGTGCCAGCAGCCCCCGCGAGAGCCATGAAGCTTTCTTT.

The sample holds many counts of this clonotype. This chain links TRBV13 with TRBJ2-1; D is unresolved. CDR1 and CDR2 (germline): PRHDT, FYEKMQ (reference sequence). There are 14 residues in the CDR3. Trimming shortened V by 6 bases and J by 0 bases, and 9 bases separated the two germline ends. The CDR3 protein is CASRRTSSYNEQFF. CDR3 DNA: TGTGCCAGCAGACGTACGAGCTCCTACAATGAGCAGTTCTTC.

This clonotype has a handful of counts. The CDR3 bases are TGTGCCAGCAGCCCCGAGTATGAAGCGGAGAACACCGGGGAGCTGTTTTTT. This encodes CASSPEYEAENTGELFF. V is TRBV7-6 and J is TRBJ2-2; perhaps TRBD2 as D (5 bases). The CDR3 length is 17 residues. Looked up from germline, CDR1 is SGHVS and CDR2 is FNYEAQ. V dropped 5 bases and J dropped 1 base, with 17 bases sitting between them.

The J gene is TRBJ1-2, the V gene TRBV5-5; TRBD1 aligns across 7 bases. The CDR3 covers 14 residues. Germline CDR1 is SGHKS and CDR2 is YYEKEE (reference sequence). V was pared by 4 bases and J by 1 base, with 4 bases of the junction left unmatched. In nucleotides, the CDR3 is TGTGCCAGCAGCCCGACAGGGTTTAACTATGGCTACACCTTC. It translates to CASSPTGFNYGYTF. Based on the CDR3 plus reference TRBV5-5 and TRBJ1-2, the full variable domain is DAGVTQSPTHLIKTRGQQVTLRCSPISGHKSVSWYQQVLGQGPQFIFQYYEKEERGRGNFPDRFSARQFPNYSSELNVNALLLGDSALYLCASSPTGFNYGYTFGSGTRLTVV.

The chain is built from TRBV27 and TRBJ1-5, with TRBD1 matching 7 bases. Germline V gene sequence: CDR1 MNHEY, CDR2 SMNVEV (reference sequence). The CDR3 loop spans 15 amino acids. V trimming: 3 bases; J trimming: 4 bases; junction bases outside the gene matches: 6. CDR3 sequence reads: CASSFSTGVNQPQHF. The DNA of the CDR3 is TGTGCCAGCAGTTTCTCTACAGGGGTGAATCAGCCCCAGCATTTT.

This clonotype was counted a few times. This chain links TRBV10-3 with TRBJ2-3; 12 bases fit TRBD2. V was pared by 11 bases and J by 6 bases, with 9 bases of the junction left unmatched. CDR1 is ENHRY, CDR2 SYGVKD, per germline. The CDR3 covers 14 residues. CDR3: CASTWTSGDDTQYF. The CDR3 nucleotides are TGTGCCTCCACATGGACTAGCGGGGACGATACGCAGTATTTT.

This chain uses TRBV5-1 with TRBJ1-5, with 10 bases matching TRBD1. The CDR3 runs 15 residues. Per the germline V gene, CDR1 is SGHRS and CDR2 is YFSETQ. V was pared by 0 bases and J by 8 bases, with 5 bases of the junction left unmatched. This CDR3 reads CASSLAGTGDEPQHF. CDR3 in DNA: TGCGCCAGCAGCTTGGCCGGGACAGGGGACGAGCCCCAGCATTTT.

In its sample, this clonotype was seen many times. This sequence joins TRBV28 and TRBJ2-3; 9 nucleotides align to TRBD2. With V trimmed by 6 bases and J by 4 bases, 11 bases remained unmatched. Germline V gene data show CDR1 as MDHEN and CDR2 as SYDVKM. CDR3 length: 16 residues. In DNA, the CDR3 is TGTGCCAGCAGCTCCGGGACTAGCCGGGGTTCAGATACGCAGTATTTT. Translation: CASSSGTSRGSDTQYF.

This clonotype was found many times. This chain joins TRBV3-1 and TRBJ2-2; D call uncertain. CDR1 is LGHDT and CDR2 is YNNKEL in the germline V gene (reference sequence). Trimming stripped 6 bases from V and 2 bases from J, with 4 bases between. The CDR3 is 12 amino acids. For the CDR3, the DNA is TGTGCCAGCAGATTAAACACCGGGGAGCTGTTTTTT. As protein: CASRLNTGELFF.

The rearrangement uses TRBV7-8 and TRBJ1-5; D not resolved. The CDR3 spans 12 residues. Germline CDR1 and CDR2: SGHVS and FQNEAQ. Trimming removed 5 bases at V and 15 bases at J, with 17 bases between. The CDR3 DNA is TGTGCCAGCAGCACCGACTTTCAGCCAACGCATTTT. As protein: CASSTDFQPTHF.

This clonotype occurred many times. The rearrangement joins TRBV20-1 to TRBJ2-1, with 11 bases matching TRBD2. V lost 0 bases to trimming and J lost 8 bases; unmatched junction nucleotides: 6. This CDR3 has 15 amino acids. The germline V gene encodes CDR1 DFQATT and CDR2 SNEGSKA (reference sequence). CDR3 residues: CSARDTSGGRDEQFF. Written as DNA, the CDR3 is TGCAGTGCTAGAGATACTAGCGGGGGCAGGGATGAGCAGTTCTTC.

This clonotype appeared a few times. J is TRBJ2-3 and V is TRBV27, with 7 nucleotides matching TRBD1. The V and J ends lost 8 bases and 4 bases, in that order; junction bases with no gene match: 12. The germline gives CDR1 MNHEY, CDR2 SMNVEV (reference sequence). The CDR3 contains 15 residues. CDR3 sequence (DNA): TGTGCCAGCGGAGAACAGGGGTTGGGGTCAGATACGCAGTATTTT. Amino acid sequence: CASGEQGLGSDTQYF.

The chain employs TRBV11-2 and TRBJ2-3; tentative D call: TRBD2 (6 bases). Looked up from germline, CDR1 is SGHAT and CDR2 is FQNNGV. The CDR3 length is 13 residues. With 5 bases removed from V and 6 bases from J, the gap between germline ends came to 12 bases. The DNA of the CDR3 is TGTGCCAGCAGCGGCACTAGCTCGGATACGCAGTATTTT. It codes for CASSGTSSDTQYF.

Ten or more counts support this clonotype. This chain uses TRBV5-6 with TRBJ1-3; D gene ambiguous. The CDR3 runs to 13 residues. Trimming removed 6 bases at V and 3 bases at J, with 10 bases between. The V gene's germline CDR1 is SGHDT and CDR2 YYEEEE. The CDR3 is CASTPSGGNTIYF. In nucleotides, the CDR3 is TGTGCCAGCACCCCATCAGGTGGAAACACCATATATTTT.

This rearrangement joins TRBV3-1 to TRBJ1-1; weak D call: TRBD1 (5 bases). V lost 8 bases and J 1 base, leaving 14 bases between the germline ends. Germline CDR1 LGHDT, CDR2 YNNKEL (reference sequence). The CDR3 extends over 14 amino acids. The CDR3 loop reads CASGWGRRNTEAFF. Written as DNA, the CDR3 is TGTGCCAGCGGCTGGGGACGGAGGAACACTGAAGCTTTCTTT.